The 18 T cell receptor beta chains listed next were all sequenced from one sample in a study of blood T cell repertoires in COVID-19. Libraries were prepared by immunoSEQ multiplex PCR; TCRdb keeps only in-frame clonotypes and omits some of them. The sample yields 200,000 to 300,000 clones, about 82% seen once. Material for sequencing was peripheral blood. The origin of the receptors is a woman of 80 years or more with COVID-19, enrolled during active disease.

The rearrangement uses TRBV24-1 and TRBJ1-2, with 8 bases matching TRBD1. This CDR3 contains 13 residues. V shed 6 bases, J shed 6 bases, and the junction held 5 bases outside the gene matches. Germline lookup yields CDR1 KGHDR and CDR2 SFDVKD. For the CDR3, the DNA is TGTGCCACCAGTACAGGGGGTTTGAATGGCTACACCTTC. It specifies CATSTGGLNGYTF.

The rearrangement links TRBV10-3 to TRBJ2-7; 8 nucleotides line up with TRBD1. There are 15 residues in the CDR3. The germline V gene encodes CDR1 ENHRY and CDR2 SYGVKD. V was pared by 10 bases and J by 6 bases, with 17 bases of the junction left unmatched. The CDR3 loop reads CATRATGATVTEQYF. CDR3 DNA sequence: TGTGCCACCAGAGCGACAGGGGCAACCGTGACCGAGCAGTACTTC.

The chain joins TRBV9 to TRBJ1-6; a weak D match, TRBD1 (5 bases). Germline V gives CDR1 SGDLS, CDR2 YYNGEE. There are 17 residues in the CDR3. Trimming pared 4 bases from V and 1 base from J, leaving 15 bases between. CDR3 sequence reads: CASSSPLGGSYNSPLHF. Written as DNA, the CDR3 is TGTGCCAGCAGCTCCCCTCTCGGGGGTTCCTATAATTCACCCCTCCACTTT.

The chain carries TRBV3-1 (or the pseudogene TRBV3-2) and TRBJ1-1, with TRBD1 matching over 8 bases. Germline-derived CDR1 and CDR2 are LGHDT and YNNKEL (reference sequence). The CDR3 runs 13 residues. V gave up 5 bases and J gave up 5 bases; unmatched junction bases: 4. CDR3 region: CASSSRQGTEAFF. CDR3 sequence (DNA): TGTGCCAGCAGCTCACGACAGGGGACTGAAGCTTTCTTT.

The chain is built from TRBV28 and TRBJ2-1; a weak D match, TRBD2 (6 bases). This CDR3 region has 15 residues. Trimming shortened V by 5 bases and J by 0 bases, and 11 bases separated the two germline ends. Germline-derived CDR1 and CDR2 are MDHEN and SYDVKM. This chain's CDR3 is CASSAGGSSYNEQFF. CDR3 bases: TGTGCCAGCAGTGCCGGGGGTAGCTCCTACAATGAGCAGTTCTTC.

This clone was detected only a few times. The chain carries TRBV10-3 and TRBJ2-1; 9 nucleotides line up with TRBD2. CDR3 size: 22 residues. V shed 0 bases, J shed 0 bases, and the junction held 18 bases outside the gene matches. CDR1 is ENHRY and CDR2 is SYGVKD in the germline V gene. The CDR3 sequence is CAISESGPKAGGEGGSYNEQFF. The CDR3 nucleotides read TGTGCCATCAGTGAGTCGGGGCCCAAAGCGGGGGGCGAAGGGGGCTCCTACAATGAGCAGTTCTTC.

The chain has TRBV3-1 (or the pseudogene TRBV3-2) and TRBJ2-5; 8 bases are a match to TRBD2. V shed 5 bases, J shed 5 bases, and the junction held 19 bases outside the gene matches. This CDR3 is built from 18 residues. Germline V lookup: CDR1 LGHDT, CDR2 YNNKEL (reference sequence). CDR3 DNA sequence: TGTGCCAGCAGCACCCTCGGGTTAGCGGGGCCCGGAGGGGAGACCCAGTACTTC. This translates into CASSTLGLAGPGGETQYF.

The gene calls are TRBV7-6 and TRBJ1-1; unclear D gene. V lost 1 base and J 2 bases, leaving 11 bases between the germline ends. Looked up from germline, CDR1 is SGHVS and CDR2 is FNYEAQ. CDR3 length equals 15 residues. CDR3 sequence: CASSLGLADNTEAFF. CDR3 sequence (DNA): TGTGCCAGCAGCTTAGGGTTGGCAGATAACACTGAAGCTTTCTTT.

This clone came up once. The J gene is TRBJ2-2, the V gene TRBV27, with D possibly TRBD2 on 6 matching bases. The CDR3 has 18 amino acids. The V and J ends lost 5 bases and 4 bases respectively, with 23 bases between them. Germline CDR1 MNHEY, CDR2 SMNVEV (reference sequence). This CDR3 is CASSPPRTVGGVTGELFF. Here the CDR3 DNA reads TGTGCCAGCAGTCCCCCCCGAACTGTCGGGGGTGTCACCGGGGAGCTGTTTTTT.

V usage is TRBV11-1 and J usage is TRBJ1-5, with D possibly being TRBD1 (6 bases). CDR1 and CDR2 from the germline V gene are SGHAT and FQDESV (reference sequence). V shed 10 bases and J shed 5 bases, with 15 bases lying between them. The CDR3 totals 13 residues. The CDR3 nucleotides are TGTGCCAACACGGGACACTTAGATCAGCCCCAGCATTTT. Amino acids: CANTGHLDQPQHF. The complete variable domain, with remaining parts taken from reference TRBV11-1 and TRBJ1-5, reads EAEVAQSPRYKITEKSQAVAFWCDPISGHATLYWYRQILGQGPELLVQFQDESVVDDSQLPKDRFSAERLKGVDSTLKIQPAELGDSAMYLCANTGHLDQPQHFGDGTRLSIL.

The V and J genes are TRBV25-1 and TRBJ2-1, with a possible D match to TRBD2 (5 bases). The CDR3 is 10 residues long. Trimming stripped 8 bases from V and 12 bases from J, with 11 bases between. Germline CDR1 MGHDK, CDR2 SYGVNS. Here the CDR3 DNA reads TGTGCCAGCGAGGGAAATCGGCAGTTCTTC. This translates into CASEGNRQFF.

This clone was counted between two and nine times. The chain joins TRBV7-9 to TRBJ1-4; 10 positions match TRBD1. Looked up from germline, CDR1 is SEHNR and CDR2 is FQNEAQ (reference sequence). The junction had 13 bases not matched to a gene; V was cut back by 5 bases and J by 10 bases. The CDR3 contains 16 residues. The CDR3 nucleotides read TGTGCCAGCAGCGCCGTCGGGGGACAGGGGCCGAGAAAACTGTTTTTT. Its translation is CASSAVGGQGPRKLFF.

The genes are TRBV19 and TRBJ1-1, with D possibly being TRBD1 (5 bases). CDR3 length equals 16 residues. Germline V CDR1 and CDR2: LNHDA, SQIVND (reference sequence). V was clipped by 1 base and J by 3 bases, with 15 bases between them. The CDR3 loop is CASSIARDRRDTEAFF. The CDR3 bases are TGTGCCAGTAGTATAGCTAGGGACCGGAGGGACACTGAAGCTTTCTTT.

The chain uses TRBV4-2 and TRBJ2-5, with 7 bases fitting TRBD2. Germline lookup yields CDR1 LGHNA and CDR2 YNFKEQ. CDR3 size: 16 residues. The V and J ends lost 0 bases and 2 bases, in that order; junction bases with no gene match: 6. CDR3 coding DNA: TGTGCCAGCAGCCAAGAAAGGACTAGGGGACAAGAGACCCAGTACTTC. Its translation: CASSQERTRGQETQYF.

This sequence joins TRBV18 and TRBJ2-3, with 9 bases matching TRBD2. The CDR3 covers 16 residues. CDR1 is KGHSH, CDR2 LQKENI, per germline. V shed 4 bases and J 4 bases; nucleotides not matched to a gene: 9. The CDR3 DNA sequence: TGTGCCAGCTCACTACGACTAGCGGAGGGGGCAGATACGCAGTATTTT. Translated: CASSLRLAEGADTQYF.

This rearrangement joins TRBV6-2 or TRBV6-3 to TRBJ2-7; the D gene is possibly TRBD2 (5 bases). The CDR3 extends over 13 amino acids. Looked up from germline, CDR1 is MNHEY and CDR2 is SVGEGT. Trimming stripped 7 bases from V and 2 bases from J, with 12 bases between. CDR3 loop: CASTPAAAYEQYF. CDR3 coding DNA: TGTGCCAGCACCCCAGCGGCGGCCTACGAGCAGTACTTC.

This chain joins TRBV2 and TRBJ2-3; 10 nucleotides align to TRBD2. CDR3 length equals 15 residues. Germline V gene lookup returns CDR1 SNHLY and CDR2 FYNNEI. The J segment lost 4 bases and the V segment lost 6 bases, leaving 7 bases of the junction unmatched. The CDR3 reads CASRLLAGQADTQYF. DNA for the CDR3: TGTGCCAGCAGATTACTAGCGGGGCAGGCAGATACGCAGTATTTT.

The rearrangement links TRBV6-1 to TRBJ1-1; TRBD1 agrees at 7 bases. The CDR3 is 16 residues long. The ends lost 4 bases at V and 1 base at J; junction bases unmatched: 9. In germline, CDR1 is MNHNS, CDR2 SASEGT. In nucleotides, the CDR3 is TGTGCCAGCAGTGCTCTGGGACAGACCGAGAACACTGAAGCTTTCTTT. It translates to CASSALGQTENTEAFF.